This TCR beta chain comes out of a study of T cell responses to AZD1222 COVID-19 vaccine. The method was immunoSEQ multiplex PCR; TCRdb's version includes in-frame clones alone and lacks a portion of them. The table has approximately 110,000 clones, 70% to 90% seen once. This CDR3 contains 15 residues. The ends were cut back, 3 bases at V and 2 bases at J, with 11 bases in the middle. The V gene's germline CDR1 is MNHEY and CDR2 SVGAGI. Notes on the study in general: Spike-specific TCR breadth and depth rose after two AZD1222 doses. White British donors predominated, females outnumbered males, and clonal diversity was possibly underestimated.

On this clone itself: Antigen specificity is unknown.

Here the sequenced sample was peripheral blood, taken on day 0 of AZD1222 vaccination. This chain connects TRBV6-5 to TRBJ1-5; D is ambiguous. The sequence was obtained from an adult in good health. In DNA, the CDR3 is TGTGCCAGCAGTTATTCTGGGAATGGCAATCAGCCCCAGCATTTT. Translating it yields CASSYSGNGNQPQHF.